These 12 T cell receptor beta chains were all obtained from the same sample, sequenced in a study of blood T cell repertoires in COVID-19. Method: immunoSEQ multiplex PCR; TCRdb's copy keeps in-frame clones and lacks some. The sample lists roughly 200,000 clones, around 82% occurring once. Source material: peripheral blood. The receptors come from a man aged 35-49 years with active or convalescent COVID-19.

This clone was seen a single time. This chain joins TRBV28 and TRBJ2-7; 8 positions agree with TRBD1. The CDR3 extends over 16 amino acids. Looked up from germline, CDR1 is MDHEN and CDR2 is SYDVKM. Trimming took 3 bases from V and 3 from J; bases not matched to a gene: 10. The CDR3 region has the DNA TGTGCCAGCAGTTTTTCCGGACAGGGATCGGACTACGAGCAGTACTTC. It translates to CASSFSGQGSDYEQYF.

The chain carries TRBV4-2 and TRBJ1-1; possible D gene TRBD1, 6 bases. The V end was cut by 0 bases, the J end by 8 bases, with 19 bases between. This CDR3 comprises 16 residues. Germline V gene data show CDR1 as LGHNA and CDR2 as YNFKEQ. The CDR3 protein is CASSQEVVLGAMEAFF. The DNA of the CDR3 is TGTGCCAGCAGCCAAGAGGTCGTTTTGGGGGCGATGGAAGCTTTCTTT.

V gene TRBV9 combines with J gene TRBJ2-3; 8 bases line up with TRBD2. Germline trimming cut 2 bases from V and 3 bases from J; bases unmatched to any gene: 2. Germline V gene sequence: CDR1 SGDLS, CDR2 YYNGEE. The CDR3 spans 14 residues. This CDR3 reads CASSVSGTTDTQYF. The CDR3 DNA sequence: TGTGCCAGCAGCGTTAGCGGGACAACAGATACGCAGTATTTT.

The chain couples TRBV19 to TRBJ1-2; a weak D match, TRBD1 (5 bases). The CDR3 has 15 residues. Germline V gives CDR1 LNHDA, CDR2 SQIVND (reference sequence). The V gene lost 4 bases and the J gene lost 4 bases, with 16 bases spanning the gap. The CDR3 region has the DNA TGTGCCAGTAGTAGTGCTAGTGGGGCTGGCTATGGCTACACCTTC. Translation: CASSSASGAGYGYTF.

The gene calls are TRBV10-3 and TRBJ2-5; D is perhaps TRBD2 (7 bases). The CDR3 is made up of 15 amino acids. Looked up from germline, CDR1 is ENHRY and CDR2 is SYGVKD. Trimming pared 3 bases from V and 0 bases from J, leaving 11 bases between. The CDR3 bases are TGTGCCATCAGTGAAGGGGGGGCGTACCAAGAGACCCAGTACTTC. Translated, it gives CAISEGGAYQETQYF.

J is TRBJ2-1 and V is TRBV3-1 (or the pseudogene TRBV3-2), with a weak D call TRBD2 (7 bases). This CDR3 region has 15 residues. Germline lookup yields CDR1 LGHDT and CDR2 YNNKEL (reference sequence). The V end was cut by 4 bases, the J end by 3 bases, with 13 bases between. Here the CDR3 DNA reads TGTGCCAGCAGCCGGCTAGGGGGGGGCTACAATGAGCAGTTCTTC. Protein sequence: CASSRLGGGYNEQFF.

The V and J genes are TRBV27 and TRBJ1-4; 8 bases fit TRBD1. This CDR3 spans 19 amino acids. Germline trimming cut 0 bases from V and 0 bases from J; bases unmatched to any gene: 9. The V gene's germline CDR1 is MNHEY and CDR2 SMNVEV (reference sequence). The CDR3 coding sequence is TGTGCCAGCAGTTTATCCCCCCCGAGACAGGGGTCAACTAATGAAAAACTGTTTTTT. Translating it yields CASSLSPPRQGSTNEKLFF.

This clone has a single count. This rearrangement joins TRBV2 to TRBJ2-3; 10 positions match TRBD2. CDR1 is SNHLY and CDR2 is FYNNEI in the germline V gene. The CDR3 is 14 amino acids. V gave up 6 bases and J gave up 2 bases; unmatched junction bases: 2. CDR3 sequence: CASRGLAVTDTQYF. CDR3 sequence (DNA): TGTGCCAGCAGAGGACTAGCGGTCACAGATACGCAGTATTTT. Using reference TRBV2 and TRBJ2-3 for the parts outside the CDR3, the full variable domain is EPEVTQTPSHQVTQMGQEVILRCVPISNHLYFYWYRQILGQKVEFLVSFYNNEISEKSEIFDDQFSVERPDGSNFTLKIRSTKLEDSAMYFCASRGLAVTDTQYFGPGTRLTVL.

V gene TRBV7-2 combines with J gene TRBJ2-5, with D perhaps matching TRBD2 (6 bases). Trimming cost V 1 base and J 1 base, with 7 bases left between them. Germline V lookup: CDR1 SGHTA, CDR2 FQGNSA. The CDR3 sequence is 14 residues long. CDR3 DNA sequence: TGTGCCAGCAGCTTAGGCGGGGCCCAAGAGACCCAGTACTTC. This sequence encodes CASSLGGAQETQYF.

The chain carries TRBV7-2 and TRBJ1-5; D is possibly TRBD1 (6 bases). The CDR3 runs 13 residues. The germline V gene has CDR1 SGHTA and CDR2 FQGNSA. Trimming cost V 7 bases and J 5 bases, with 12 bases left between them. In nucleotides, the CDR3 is TGTGCCAGCACCTCAGGGGACCATCAGCCCCAGCATTTT. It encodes CASTSGDHQPQHF.

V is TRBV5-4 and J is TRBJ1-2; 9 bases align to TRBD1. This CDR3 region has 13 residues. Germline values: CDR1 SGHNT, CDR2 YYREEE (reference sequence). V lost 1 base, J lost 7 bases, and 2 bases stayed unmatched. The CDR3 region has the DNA TGTGCCAGCAGCTTGCAGGGACAGGGTGGCTACACCTTC. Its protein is CASSLQGQGGYTF.

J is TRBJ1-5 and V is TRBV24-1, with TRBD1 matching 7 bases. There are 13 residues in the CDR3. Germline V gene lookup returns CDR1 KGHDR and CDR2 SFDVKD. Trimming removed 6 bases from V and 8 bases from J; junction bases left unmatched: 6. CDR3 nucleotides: TGTGCCACCAGTCCAGGGGGAAGAAAGCCCCAGCATTTT. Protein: CATSPGGRKPQHF.